A selection of T cell receptor beta chains follows, all from one sample in a study of blood T cell repertoires in COVID-19. Data came from immunoSEQ multiplex PCR; TCRdb stores just in-frame clones and leaves some out. Here the sample spans roughly 250,000 clones, 80% to 90% being singletons. Material: PBMCs or T cells enriched from blood (not recorded which). The receptor set was obtained from a woman younger than 45 who had recovered from COVID-19. The CDR3 runs from the conserved cysteine through the conserved F or W. Each record gives: J gene, clone size, D gene, V gene, CDR3 DNA, CDR3 protein. A D gene is named only where the DNA matches it firmly. The listing skips clone size in some rows; elsewhere it reads once, few, many or a size class.

J gene: TRBJ1-5
clone size: NA
D gene: TRBD1
V gene: TRBV27
CDR3 DNA: TGTGCCAGTAGGGGGCCCCCCAATCAGCCCCAGCATTTT
CDR3 protein: CASRGPPNQPQHF

J gene: TRBJ2-1
clone size: NA
D gene: TRBD2
V gene: TRBV19
CDR3 DNA: TGTGCCAGTAGTATTGCGGGAGGAAGCTACAATGAGCAGTTCTTC
CDR3 protein: CASSIAGGSYNEQFF

J gene: TRBJ1-2
clone size: NA
D gene: NA
V gene: TRBV19
CDR3 DNA: TGTGCCAGTAGTAACCCGGGACACCGCTGGTATGGCTACACCTTC
CDR3 protein: CASSNPGHRWYGYTF

J gene: TRBJ1-3
clone size: NA
D gene: NA
V gene: TRBV23-1
CDR3 DNA: TGCGCCAGCAGTCAATTCCAACAGTTCTCACGCTCTGGAAACACCATATATTTT
CDR3 protein: CASSQFQQFSRSGNTIYF

J gene: TRBJ2-3
clone size: NA
D gene: NA
V gene: TRBV5-4
CDR3 DNA: TGTGCCAGCACCTCTGGCCTTGGAGCGACCCACACAGATACGCAGTATTTT
CDR3 protein: CASTSGLGATHTDTQYF

J gene: TRBJ2-7
clone size: NA
D gene: TRBD2
V gene: TRBV6-5
CDR3 DNA: TGTGCCAGCAGTTACTCGCCACTAAGTAGCGGGTACGAGCAGTACTTC
CDR3 protein: CASSYSPLSSGYEQYF

J gene: TRBJ2-7
clone size: NA
D gene: NA
V gene: TRBV5-1
CDR3 DNA: TGCGCCAGCAGCTTGACAGAATGGGAGCAGTACTTC
CDR3 protein: CASSLTEWEQYF

J gene: TRBJ2-3
clone size: NA
D gene: TRBD1
V gene: TRBV5-6
CDR3 DNA: TGTGCCAGCAGCCTGGGACAGGGAGGCGAAGATACGCAGTATTTT
CDR3 protein: CASSLGQGGEDTQYF

J gene: TRBJ2-3
clone size: NA
D gene: TRBD2
V gene: TRBV18
CDR3 DNA: TGTGCCAGCTGCCGAGCGGGGGGCTGGACAGATACGCAGTATTTT
CDR3 protein: CASCRAGGWTDTQYF

J gene: TRBJ2-5
clone size: NA
D gene: NA
V gene: TRBV6-1
CDR3 DNA: TGTGCCAGCAGTGAAAGCGCAGGGCGACCCCCCTCAGAGACCCAGTACTTC
CDR3 protein: CASSESAGRPPSETQYF

J gene: TRBJ2-2
clone size: once
D gene: TRBD2
V gene: TRBV7-8
CDR3 DNA: TGTGCCAGCAGCTTAGCTGCGACTAGCGGGAGTTCGAACACCGGGGAGCTGTTTTTT
CDR3 protein: CASSLAATSGSSNTGELFF

J gene: TRBJ2-7
clone size: NA
D gene: TRBD2
V gene: TRBV19
CDR3 DNA: TGTGCCAGTAGTATGAATTTGCTAGCGGGGGCCTACGAGCAGTACTTC
CDR3 protein: CASSMNLLAGAYEQYF

J gene: TRBJ2-5
clone size: NA
D gene: NA
V gene: TRBV4-2
CDR3 DNA: TGTGCCAGCAGGCGGGATAAAGAAGGGACCCAGTACTTC
CDR3 protein: CASRRDKEGTQYF

J gene: TRBJ2-1
clone size: once
D gene: TRBD2
V gene: TRBV7-9
CDR3 DNA: TGTGCCAGCAGCTCCGGGACTAGCGGGAGAGATGAGCAGTTCTTC
CDR3 protein: CASSSGTSGRDEQFF

J gene: TRBJ1-2
clone size: NA
D gene: TRBD1
V gene: TRBV12-3/TRBV12-4
CDR3 DNA: TGTGCCAGCAGTACCACAGGGGGCGATGGCTACACCTTC
CDR3 protein: CASSTTGGDGYTF

J gene: TRBJ1-2
clone size: NA
D gene: TRBD1
V gene: TRBV7-9
CDR3 DNA: TGTGCCAGCAGCTTTACAGGGGGCAGGGACTATGGCTACACCTTC
CDR3 protein: CASSFTGGRDYGYTF

J gene: TRBJ1-4
clone size: NA
D gene: TRBD1
V gene: TRBV15
CDR3 DNA: TGTGCCACCAGCACGTCAGGGGGGCGAGCATTTGCAACTAATGAAAAACTGTTTTTT
CDR3 protein: CATSTSGGRAFATNEKLFF

J gene: TRBJ2-1
clone size: NA
D gene: NA
V gene: TRBV3-1/TRBV3-2
CDR3 DNA: TGTGCCAGCAGCCAAGACAGGGGATATGAGCAGTTCTTC
CDR3 protein: CASSQDRGYEQFF

J gene: TRBJ2-2
clone size: NA
D gene: NA
V gene: TRBV2
CDR3 DNA: TGTGCCAGCAGGGGACTTACCGGGGAGCTGTTTTTT
CDR3 protein: CASRGLTGELFF

J gene: TRBJ2-2
clone size: NA
D gene: TRBD2
V gene: TRBV5-1
CDR3 DNA: TGCGCCAGCAGCCGAATAGCGGGGGCGAACACCGGGGAGCTGTTTTTT
CDR3 protein: CASSRIAGANTGELFF

J gene: TRBJ2-5
clone size: NA
D gene: NA
V gene: TRBV9
CDR3 DNA: TGTGCCAGCAGCCCGGTCGACAGTAGACAAGAGACCCAGTACTTC
CDR3 protein: CASSPVDSRQETQYF

J gene: TRBJ1-4
clone size: once
D gene: NA
V gene: TRBV9
CDR3 DNA: TGTGCCAGCACCCTCCGGCCGGGTGAAAAACTGTTTTTT
CDR3 protein: CASTLRPGEKLFF

J gene: TRBJ1-2
clone size: NA
D gene: NA
V gene: TRBV18
CDR3 DNA: TGTGCCAGCTCACCATCAGGGGTCGGACCTAACTATGGCTACACCTTC
CDR3 protein: CASSPSGVGPNYGYTF

J gene: TRBJ2-2
clone size: few
D gene: NA
V gene: TRBV27
CDR3 DNA: TGTGCCAGCAGGGATGACCGCCCAGGAACACCCCGGGAGCTGTTTTTT
CDR3 protein: CASRDDRPGTPRELFF

J gene: TRBJ2-7
clone size: NA
D gene: NA
V gene: TRBV7-9
CDR3 DNA: TGTGCCAGCAGCTCGGGACAAGCCCTTGACGAGCAGTACTTC
CDR3 protein: CASSSGQALDEQYF